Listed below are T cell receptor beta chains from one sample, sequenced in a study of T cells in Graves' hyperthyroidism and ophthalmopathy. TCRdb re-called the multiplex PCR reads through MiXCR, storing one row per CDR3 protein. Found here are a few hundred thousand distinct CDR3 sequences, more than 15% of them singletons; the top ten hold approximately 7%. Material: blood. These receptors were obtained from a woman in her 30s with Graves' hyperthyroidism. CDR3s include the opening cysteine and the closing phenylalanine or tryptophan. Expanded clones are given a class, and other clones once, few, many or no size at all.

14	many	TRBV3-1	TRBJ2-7	CASSQSGFDYEQYF
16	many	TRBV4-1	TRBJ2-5	CASSQDRLAGQETQYF
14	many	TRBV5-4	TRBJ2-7	CASSAGQLRDEQYF
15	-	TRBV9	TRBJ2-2	CASSGALGNTGELFF
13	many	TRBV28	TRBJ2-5	CASSVRVSETQYF
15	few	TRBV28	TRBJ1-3	CASSLVWSTGNTIYF
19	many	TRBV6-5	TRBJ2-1	CASSPATRQGTSGLDEQFF
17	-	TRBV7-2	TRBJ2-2	CASSGPRTSGSGGELFF
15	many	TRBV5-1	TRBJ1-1	CASSFRRQENTEAFF
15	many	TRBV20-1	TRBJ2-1	CSATHGTSGHNEQFF
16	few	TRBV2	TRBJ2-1	CASSYLGTGAYNEQFF
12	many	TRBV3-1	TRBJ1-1	CASSQDDRGAFF
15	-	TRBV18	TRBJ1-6	CASSPDSSYNSPLHF
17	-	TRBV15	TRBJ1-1	CATSRDRTGGGSTEAFF
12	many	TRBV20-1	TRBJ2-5	CSARGLSETQYF
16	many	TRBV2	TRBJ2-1	CASRAPGLGGYNEQFF
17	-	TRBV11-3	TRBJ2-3	CASSQDLGGVSTDTQYF
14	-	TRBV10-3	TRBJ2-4	CAARKDPGGGIQYF
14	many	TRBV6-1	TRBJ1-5	CASRQGSPNQPQHF
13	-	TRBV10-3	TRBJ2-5	CAAGRTGEETQYF